Below, 32 T cell receptor beta chains from the same sample are listed, as sequenced in a study of OX40 agonist ivuxolimab in advanced cancers. The library was generated by the immunoSEQ multiplex PCR assay. TCRdb carries this immuneACCESS record with in-frame sequences only. Its versions omit some clonotypes, under half of them owing to an unresolved V gene in the studies checked, with the rest unexplained. A total of roughly 70,000 clones appear in this sample, about 91% of them only once. More than 2.5% of the sample belongs to the ten largest clones. The sample was CD4+ or CD8+ T cells sorted from blood, taken in a trial of the OX40 agonist ivuxolimab. The receptors here all came from an adult with an advanced solid tumor such as melanoma, head and neck, liver or kidney cancer.

This chain connects TRBV19 to TRBJ1-5; 8 nucleotides agree with TRBD1. Germline V lookup: CDR1 LNHDA, CDR2 SQIVND (reference sequence). V was clipped by 5 bases and J by 2 bases; unmatched bases: 8. This CDR3 spans 16 amino acids. CDR3 in amino acids: CASSGRQGQGNQPQHF. CDR3 in DNA: TGTGCCAGTAGTGGCAGACAGGGGCAGGGCAATCAGCCCCAGCATTTT.

The genes are TRBV7-9 and TRBJ2-7, with D possibly matching TRBD2 (6 bases). CDR1 SEHNR and CDR2 FQNEAQ come from the germline V gene (reference sequence). The CDR3 sequence is 15 residues long. V was trimmed by 0 bases and J by 11 bases, leaving 20 bases between them. CDR3 sequence reads: CASSLAMALATPKYF. CDR3 nucleotides: TGTGCCAGCAGCTTAGCGATGGCCCTAGCGACTCCCAAGTACTTC.

This chain uses TRBV15 with TRBJ2-1; TRBD2 agrees at 11 bases. The CDR3 sequence is 16 residues long. J gave up 4 bases and V 1 base, and 3 bases lay outside the gene matches. Germline V gene data show CDR1 as LNHNV and CDR2 as YYDKDF (reference sequence). DNA for the CDR3: TGTGCCACCAGCAGAGGGCTAGCGGGAGGATACAATGAGCAGTTCTTC. Amino acid sequence: CATSRGLAGGYNEQFF.

The table lists this clone with a count of one. The rearrangement uses TRBV20-1 and TRBJ2-3; D possibly corresponds to TRBD2 (5 bases). This CDR3 region has 11 residues. CDR1 DFQATT and CDR2 SNEGSKA come from the germline V gene (reference sequence). V gave up 6 bases and J gave up 7 bases, with 11 bases separating them. The CDR3 reads CSAAPGNTQYF. In DNA form, the CDR3 reads TGCAGTGCGGCACCCGGGAATACGCAGTATTTT.

Note on this clone: Other DNA variants within this sample encode the same CDR3. The V call is TRBV28, the J call TRBJ1-5; 12 bases fit TRBD1. This CDR3 has 15 amino acids. The germline V gene has CDR1 MDHEN and CDR2 SYDVKM. J gave up 5 bases and V 5 bases, and 4 bases lay outside the gene matches. CDR3 bases: TGTGCCAGCAGTCCAGGGACAGGGGGCGATCAGCCCCAGCATTTT. Protein product: CASSPGTGGDQPQHF.

The rearrangement links TRBV6-6 to TRBJ1-4; 10 bases fit TRBD1. Looked up from germline, CDR1 is MNHNY and CDR2 is SVGAGI (reference sequence). This CDR3 region has 14 residues. J gave up 7 bases and V 6 bases, and 5 bases lay outside the gene matches. The CDR3 reads CASSPTGGREKLFF. In DNA, the CDR3 is TGTGCCAGCAGCCCGACAGGGGGCCGTGAAAAACTGTTTTTT.

This clone has more than one count but fewer than ten. The J gene is TRBJ1-1, the V gene TRBV2; unclear D gene. V was cut by 0 bases and J by 7 bases, with 12 bases left in between. The length of the CDR3 is 14 residues. Germline CDR1 reads SNHLY; CDR2 reads FYNNEI. The CDR3 here is CASSEASTVVEAFF. CDR3 DNA sequence: TGTGCCAGCAGTGAAGCGAGCACAGTTGTTGAAGCTTTCTTT.

This chain connects TRBV28 to TRBJ2-1; 8 bases map to TRBD2. The CDR3 contains 16 residues. The V and J ends lost 7 bases and 8 bases, in that order; junction bases with no gene match: 16. Germline CDR1 and CDR2: MDHEN and SYDVKM. The CDR3 loop reads CASTSQLAEPLHEQFF. In DNA form, the CDR3 reads TGTGCCAGCACCTCTCAACTAGCGGAACCCCTCCATGAGCAGTTCTTC.

The chain links TRBV28 to TRBJ2-5, with no clear D. The CDR3 totals 11 residues. Trimming took off 1 base at V and 9 bases at J, with 6 bases between the two ends. CDR1 and CDR2 from the germline V gene are MDHEN and SYDVKM. CDR3: CASSLFRAQYF. For the CDR3, the DNA is TGTGCCAGCAGTTTATTCCGGGCCCAGTACTTC.

This sequence joins TRBV6-6 and TRBJ1-2; D remains unclear. CDR3 length: 12 amino acids. Looked up from germline, CDR1 is MNHNY and CDR2 is SVGAGI (reference sequence). Trimming stripped 2 bases from V and 7 bases from J, with 8 bases between. The CDR3 nucleotides are TGTGCCAGCAGTTACGATAGCCGTGGCTACACCTTC. This codes for CASSYDSRGYTF.

This chain connects TRBV6-5 to TRBJ2-5, with 7 bases fitting TRBD1. TRBJ2-7 explains the end of the DNA better; the J call may be wrong. This CDR3 is 15 amino acids long. Germline V gene data show CDR1 as MNHEY and CDR2 as SVGAGI. The CDR3 loop reads CASSSWTGLSYEQYF. The CDR3 nucleotides read TGTGCCAGCAGTTCCTGGACAGGCCTCTCCTACGAGCAGTACTTC.

The chain recombines TRBV5-1 with TRBJ1-2; TRBD1 agrees at 9 bases. V was clipped by 0 bases and J by 7 bases; unmatched bases: 4. CDR1 is SGHRS, CDR2 YFSETQ, per germline. The CDR3 is made up of 14 amino acids. CDR3 in amino acids: CASSLGQGESGYTF. DNA for the CDR3: TGCGCCAGCAGCTTGGGACAGGGGGAAAGTGGCTACACCTTC.

This clone was counted a single time. This chain connects TRBV7-3 to TRBJ2-2, with a tentative D call TRBD1 (6 bases). V lost 8 bases and J lost 3, with 13 bases in between. CDR1 and CDR2 (germline): SGHTA, FQGTGA. The CDR3 runs to 14 residues. The CDR3 DNA sequence: TGTGCCAGCGCCCGACAGGCCGACACCGGGGAGCTGTTTTTT. Encoded protein: CASARQADTGELFF.

The chain uses TRBV28 and TRBJ2-7; 10 bases agree with TRBD2. V shed 1 base and J 6 bases; nucleotides not matched to a gene: 6. From germline, CDR1 is MDHEN and CDR2 SYDVKM. The CDR3 has 15 amino acids. The CDR3, as DNA: TGTGCCAGCAGTTTATATCGACTAGCGGGCTGCGAGCAGTACTTC. Protein product: CASSLYRLAGCEQYF.

The V and J genes are TRBV5-1 and TRBJ2-2, with a possible D match to TRBD2 (5 bases). The V end was cut by 0 bases, the J end by 8 bases, with 8 bases between. CDR1 and CDR2 from the germline V gene are SGHRS and YFSETQ. The CDR3 is made up of 13 amino acids. CDR3 sequence (DNA): TGCGCCAGCAGCTTGGGTCCGGGAGGGGAGCTGTTTTTT. It specifies CASSLGPGGELFF.

CDR3 amino acids: CASSTRQGWDYEQYF. CDR3 bases: TGTGCCAGTAGTACTAGACAGGGGTGGGACTACGAGCAGTACTTC. This rearrangement joins TRBV19 to TRBJ2-7; TRBD1 matches 8 bases. The CDR3 is made up of 15 amino acids. CDR1 and CDR2 from the germline V gene are LNHDA and SQIVND (reference sequence). Trimming took 4 bases from V and 3 from J; bases not matched to a gene: 8. Combining the CDR3 with reference TRBV19 and TRBJ2-7 gives the whole variable domain DGGITQSPKYLFRKEGQNVTLSCEQNLNHDAMYWYRQDPGQGLRLIYYSQIVNDFQKGDIAEGYSVSREKKESFPLTVTSAQKNPTAFYLCASSTRQGWDYEQYFGPGTRLTVT.

This CDR3 reads CASSVRSSGLTDTQYF. In DNA form, the CDR3 reads TGCGCCAGCAGCGTACGATCTAGCGGGTTGACAGATACGCAGTATTTT. This chain uses TRBV5-1 with TRBJ2-3; 8 bases line up with TRBD2. With V trimmed by 4 bases and J by 3 bases, 10 bases remained unmatched. CDR1 is SGHRS and CDR2 is YFSETQ in the germline V gene. CDR3 length: 16 amino acids. Based on the CDR3 plus reference TRBV5-1 and TRBJ2-3, the full variable domain is KAGVTQTPRYLIKTRGQQVTLSCSPISGHRSVSWYQQTPGQGLQFLFEYFSETQRNKGNFPGRFSGRQFSNSRSEMNVSTLELGDSALYLCASSVRSSGLTDTQYFGPGTRLTVL.

The CDR3 sequence: CASTHSGMSNEQFF. DNA of the CDR3: TGCGCCAGCACACATAGCGGGATGTCCAATGAGCAGTTCTTC. The rearrangement uses TRBV5-1 and TRBJ2-1, with 8 bases matching TRBD2. Germline V CDR1 and CDR2: SGHRS, YFSETQ. V lost 6 bases to trimming and J lost 6 bases; unmatched junction nucleotides: 8. This CDR3 contains 14 residues.

The chain is built from TRBV18 and TRBJ2-7; D is ambiguous. The germline gives CDR1 KGHSH, CDR2 LQKENI. The CDR3 extends over 13 amino acids. V lost 0 bases and J 6 bases, leaving 9 bases between the germline ends. In DNA, the CDR3 is TGTGCCAGCTCACCACCGCTGGTTGGCGAGCAGTACTTC. It yields the protein CASSPPLVGEQYF. The whole variable domain, remainder taken from reference TRBV18 and TRBJ2-7, is NAGVMQNPRHLVRRRGQEARLRCSPMKGHSHVYWYRQLPEEGLKFMVYLQKENIIDESGMPKERFSAEFPKEGPSILRIQQVVRGDSAAYFCASSPPLVGEQYFGPGTRLTVT.

The genes are TRBV6-5 and TRBJ2-1, with D perhaps matching TRBD2 (6 bases). The CDR3 length is 14 residues. Germline-derived CDR1 and CDR2 are MNHEY and SVGAGI. Trimming stripped 2 bases from V and 4 bases from J, with 9 bases between. CDR3 nucleotide sequence: TGTGCCAGCAGTTACGGCGGGGCTTACAATGAGCAGTTCTTC. Its protein product is CASSYGGAYNEQFF.

This chain links TRBV20-1 with TRBJ1-1; D is possibly TRBD1 (6 bases). V was clipped by 6 bases and J by 3 bases, with 8 bases between them. Germline V gene sequence: CDR1 DFQATT, CDR2 SNEGSKA (reference sequence). This CDR3 is built from 11 residues. The CDR3 DNA is TGCAGTGCCAGGGGAGACACTGAAGCTTTCTTT. Residues: CSARGDTEAFF.

The V gene is TRBV28, the J gene TRBJ2-3; 9 bases fit TRBD2. Germline CDR1 reads MDHEN; CDR2 reads SYDVKM. J was trimmed by 5 bases and V by 4 bases; bases with no gene match: 10. The CDR3 is 16 residues long. This CDR3 reads CASSSPASGNQDTQYF. In DNA, the CDR3 is TGTGCCAGCAGTTCCCCGGCTAGCGGGAATCAAGATACGCAGTATTTT.

The rearrangement uses TRBV30 and TRBJ2-5; D is ambiguous. Trimming removed 0 bases at V and 3 bases at J, with 11 bases between. This CDR3 spans 14 amino acids. Germline loops: CDR1 GTSNPN, CDR2 SVGIG (reference sequence). The CDR3 sequence: CAWSVPERKETQYF. The CDR3 coding sequence is TGTGCCTGGAGTGTACCTGAGAGGAAAGAGACCCAGTACTTC.

The gene calls are TRBV19 and TRBJ2-1; 8 bases fit TRBD1. J gave up 5 bases and V 5 bases, and 11 bases lay outside the gene matches. Germline CDR1 and CDR2: LNHDA and SQIVND (reference sequence). The CDR3 is made up of 16 amino acids. The CDR3 coding sequence is TGTGCCAGTAGTCCTTGGACAGGGTTGGGAGACAATGAGCAGTTCTTC. Residues: CASSPWTGLGDNEQFF.

The rearrangement uses TRBV28 and TRBJ2-1; possible D gene TRBD2, 6 bases. Trimming cost V 8 bases and J 9 bases, with 23 bases left between them. CDR1 and CDR2 from the germline V gene are MDHEN and SYDVKM. The CDR3 covers 15 residues. The CDR3 loop is CASLLWGGGLGEQFF. The CDR3 bases are TGTGCCAGCCTCCTATGGGGAGGAGGCTTGGGTGAGCAGTTCTTC.

V and J are TRBV19 and TRBJ2-7; TRBD2 aligns across 8 bases. Germline CDR1 reads LNHDA; CDR2 reads SQIVND (reference sequence). Trimming took 5 bases from V and 1 from J; bases not matched to a gene: 7. The CDR3 covers 15 residues. CDR3 sequence: CASSRSGGPSYEQYF. As DNA, the CDR3 is TGTGCCAGTAGTCGATCGGGAGGGCCTTCCTACGAGCAGTACTTC.

The CDR3 loop reads CATSSRGLAGGNTQYF. In DNA form, the CDR3 reads TGTGCCACCAGCTCTAGGGGACTAGCGGGAGGTAATACGCAGTATTTT. V and J are TRBV15 and TRBJ2-3, with 15 positions matching TRBD2. Per the germline V gene, CDR1 is LNHNV and CDR2 is YYDKDF (reference sequence). The CDR3 has 16 amino acids. V gave up 5 bases and J gave up 7 bases; unmatched junction bases: 7.

The chain joins TRBV30 to TRBJ2-3; 8 bases agree with TRBD2. CDR3 length equals 15 residues. In germline, CDR1 is GTSNPN, CDR2 SVGIG (reference sequence). The ends lost 2 bases at V and 3 bases at J; junction bases unmatched: 7. The CDR3 DNA reads TGTGCCTGGAGTCAAGGCGGGAGGAATACAGATACGCAGTATTTT. Translation gives CAWSQGGRNTDTQYF.

The CDR3 DNA is TGTGCCAGCAGTGAGGTCGGGACTAACTACGAGCAGTACTTC. This gives the protein CASSEVGTNYEQYF. The rearrangement links TRBV25-1 to TRBJ2-7; 7 positions agree with TRBD2. Germline values: CDR1 MGHDK, CDR2 SYGVNS. J was trimmed by 3 bases and V by 3 bases; bases with no gene match: 5. The CDR3 is 14 residues long.

The gene calls are TRBV11-2 and TRBJ2-7; 7 bases align to TRBD2. Per germline, CDR1 SGHAT and CDR2 FQNNGV. The ends lost 8 bases at V and 2 bases at J; junction bases unmatched: 3. CDR3 size: 12 residues. The CDR3 sequence is CASAGVPYEQYF. CDR3 bases: TGTGCCAGCGCGGGGGTCCCCTACGAGCAGTACTTC.

The CDR3 loop reads CASINVSGGRRGYEQYF. The CDR3 coding sequence is TGTGCCAGCATTAACGTGTCAGGGGGCCGTAGAGGCTACGAGCAGTACTTC. This rearrangement joins TRBV14 to TRBJ2-7; the match to TRBD1 covers 8 bases. Trimming took 7 bases from V and 3 from J; bases not matched to a gene: 17. Looked up from germline, CDR1 is SGHDN and CDR2 is FVKESK. The CDR3 extends over 17 amino acids.

V is TRBV23-1 and J is TRBJ2-3, with 11 positions matching TRBD2. TRBV23-1 counts as an open reading frame of uncertain function. The CDR3 runs 17 residues. With V trimmed by 2 bases and J by 9 bases, 13 bases remained unmatched. CDR3 DNA sequence: TGCGCCAGCAGTCAAGTGAGACTAGCGGGACCCGGAGGGACGCAGTATTTT. It is translated as CASSQVRLAGPGGTQYF.